The present TCR beta chain was sequenced within a study of OX40 agonist ivuxolimab in advanced cancers. Regarding the study in general: Ivuxolimab was an agonistic, fully human IgG2 monoclonal antibody directed against OX40 (CD134), a costimulatory receptor. Intravenous ivuxolimab was administered to patients every 2 weeks at six dose levels: 0.01, 0.1, 0.3, 1.5, 3 and 10 mg/kg. Of the 50 or so patients in dose escalation, about 20 had hepatocellular carcinoma, about 15 had melanoma, 9 had renal cell carcinoma and 9 had head and neck cancer. A male proportion of 82.7% and a mean age of roughly 58 years, ranging from roughly 23 to 79, were recorded for the dose-escalation cohort. Patients were allowed to have had prior anti-PD-1, anti-PD-L1 or anti-CTLA-4 therapy, and less than 45% of the dose-escalation patients had previously received checkpoint inhibitors. Partial responses occurred in three dose-escalation patients: two with cutaneous melanoma and one with hepatocellular carcinoma. The purpose of peripheral TCRbeta sequencing was to test whether ivuxolimab changed TCR sequence diversity and led to clonal T-cell expansion. The paper describes the monotherapy dose-escalation part (N ≈ 50 patients) of the phase I trial of ivuxolimab.

Genomic DNA was extracted from sorted cells for sequencing of the TCRbeta CDR3 region. The immunoSEQ Assay was used for sequencing of TCRbeta CDR3 regions. As stored in TCRdb, this immuneACCESS dataset retains in-frame rearrangements with V and J assigned. A fraction of the clones does not appear; measured against another copy, unresolved V genes explain less than half of the discrepancy, and the remainder lacks a known reason. A total of roughly 67,000 clones appear in this sample, around 87% of them only once. Over 0.35% of the sample goes to the ten largest clones. The trial excluded patients who had a history of autoimmune disease or who were on systemic immunosuppression. Peripheral blood for TCR sequencing was collected from all dose cohorts at baseline, on cycle 4 day 1, and on cycle 7 day 1. Samples came from an open-label, multicenter, first-in-human phase I dose-escalation trial of ivuxolimab. Adults with locally advanced or metastatic head and neck squamous cell, hepatocellular, melanoma or renal cell carcinoma were enrolled in the trial. Before TCR sequencing, CD4+ T cells and CD8+ T cells were sorted from peripheral blood as separate populations.

Inclusive of the bounding cysteine and phenylalanine, the CDR3 is 17 residues long. Just the 51-base CDR3 DNA is kept, in frame starting at base 1. The junction carries 21 bases between V and J, which are trimmed by 3 bases and 4 bases respectively. As encoded in the germline V gene, CDR1 is SGHAT while CDR2 is FQNNGV. Study-wide findings and limitations: At doses of 0.1 to 3.0 mg/kg, clonal expansion of both CD4+ and CD8+ blood T cells was observed from baseline to week 6. After ivuxolimab, more expanded clones were found on average in CD8+ T cells than in CD4+ T cells. Low levels of normalized T-cell clonal expansion were also shown by some nonresponding patients. The antigen specificity of the peripheral T cells that underwent clonal expansion was not determined. In partial responders in the 0.1-3.0 mg/kg groups, normalized peripheral clonal expansion was found to be among the lowest, especially among CD8+ T cells.

Of note for this clone: It has no known antigen specificity. Per-base qualities were not stored, and no clone one base away is much larger.

This sequence was found in an adult with an advanced solid tumor such as melanoma, head and neck, liver or kidney cancer. Sequencing used CD4+ or CD8+ T cells sorted from blood, obtained in a trial of the OX40 agonist ivuxolimab. The rearrangement combines TRBV11-2 with TRBJ2-5; a weak D assignment points to TRBD2 (6 bases agree). The nucleotides read TGTGCCAGCAGCTTGAGTGATCGGGGGTGGAGCGGAGAGACCCAGTACTTC. Its protein product is CASSLSDRGWSGETQYF.